What follows is one TCR beta chain and its context. Germline V gene data show CDR1 as SGHRS and CDR2 as YFSETQ. Trimming took 0 bases from V and 4 from J, leaving 14 bases between them. This CDR3 region has 17 residues. As processed by the authors: Reference gene primer amplification gave nucleated cell count estimates. Here immunoSEQ multiplex PCR was the method, and the copy in TCRdb shows in-frame clones only, minus some. That table gives V, J and clone size, and the DNA gave D and trimming. Seen here are about 190,000 clones, about 85% observed once, and the top ten hold around 21%. The data were taken from a study of blood T cell repertoires in COVID-19. Overall study: Sites in the United States, Italy and Spain provided acute and convalescent COVID-19 samples. In each case, the material was cDNA or gDNA derived from T cells, B-cell-depleted T cells, or PBMCs.

The V call is TRBV5-1, the J call TRBJ2-6; perhaps TRBD2 as D (6 bases). This TCR came from a human donor in a cohort sampled during active COVID-19. The sample taken for sequencing was peripheral blood. The CDR3: CASSLELGRGGANVLTF. The CDR3 nucleotides are TGCGCCAGCAGCTTGGAACTGGGGCGGGGAGGGGCCAACGTCCTGACTTTC. The full variable domain, rest sourced from reference TRBV5-1 and TRBJ2-6, is KAGVTQTPRYLIKTRGQQVTLSCSPISGHRSVSWYQQTPGQGLQFLFEYFSETQRNKGNFPGRFSGRQFSNSRSEMNVSTLELGDSALYLCASSLELGRGGANVLTFGAGSRLTVL.